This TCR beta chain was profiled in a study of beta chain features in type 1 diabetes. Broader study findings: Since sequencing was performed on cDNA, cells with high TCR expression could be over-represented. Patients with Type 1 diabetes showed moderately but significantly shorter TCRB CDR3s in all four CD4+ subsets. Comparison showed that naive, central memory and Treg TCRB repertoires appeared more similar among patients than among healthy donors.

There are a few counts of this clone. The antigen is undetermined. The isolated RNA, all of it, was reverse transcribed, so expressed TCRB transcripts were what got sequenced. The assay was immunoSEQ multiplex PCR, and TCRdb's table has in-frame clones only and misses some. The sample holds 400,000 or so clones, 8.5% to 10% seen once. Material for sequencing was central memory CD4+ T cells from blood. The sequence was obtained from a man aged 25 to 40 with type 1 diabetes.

CDR3 sequence reads: CASSPRDRDIQYF. As DNA, the CDR3 is TGTGCCAGCTCGCCCCGGGACAGAGACATTCAGTACTTC. V is TRBV18 and J is TRBJ2-4; 7 bases fit TRBD1. Germline CDR1 reads KGHSH; CDR2 reads LQKENI. J gave up 8 bases and V 6 bases, and 7 bases lay outside the gene matches. This CDR3 has 13 amino acids.